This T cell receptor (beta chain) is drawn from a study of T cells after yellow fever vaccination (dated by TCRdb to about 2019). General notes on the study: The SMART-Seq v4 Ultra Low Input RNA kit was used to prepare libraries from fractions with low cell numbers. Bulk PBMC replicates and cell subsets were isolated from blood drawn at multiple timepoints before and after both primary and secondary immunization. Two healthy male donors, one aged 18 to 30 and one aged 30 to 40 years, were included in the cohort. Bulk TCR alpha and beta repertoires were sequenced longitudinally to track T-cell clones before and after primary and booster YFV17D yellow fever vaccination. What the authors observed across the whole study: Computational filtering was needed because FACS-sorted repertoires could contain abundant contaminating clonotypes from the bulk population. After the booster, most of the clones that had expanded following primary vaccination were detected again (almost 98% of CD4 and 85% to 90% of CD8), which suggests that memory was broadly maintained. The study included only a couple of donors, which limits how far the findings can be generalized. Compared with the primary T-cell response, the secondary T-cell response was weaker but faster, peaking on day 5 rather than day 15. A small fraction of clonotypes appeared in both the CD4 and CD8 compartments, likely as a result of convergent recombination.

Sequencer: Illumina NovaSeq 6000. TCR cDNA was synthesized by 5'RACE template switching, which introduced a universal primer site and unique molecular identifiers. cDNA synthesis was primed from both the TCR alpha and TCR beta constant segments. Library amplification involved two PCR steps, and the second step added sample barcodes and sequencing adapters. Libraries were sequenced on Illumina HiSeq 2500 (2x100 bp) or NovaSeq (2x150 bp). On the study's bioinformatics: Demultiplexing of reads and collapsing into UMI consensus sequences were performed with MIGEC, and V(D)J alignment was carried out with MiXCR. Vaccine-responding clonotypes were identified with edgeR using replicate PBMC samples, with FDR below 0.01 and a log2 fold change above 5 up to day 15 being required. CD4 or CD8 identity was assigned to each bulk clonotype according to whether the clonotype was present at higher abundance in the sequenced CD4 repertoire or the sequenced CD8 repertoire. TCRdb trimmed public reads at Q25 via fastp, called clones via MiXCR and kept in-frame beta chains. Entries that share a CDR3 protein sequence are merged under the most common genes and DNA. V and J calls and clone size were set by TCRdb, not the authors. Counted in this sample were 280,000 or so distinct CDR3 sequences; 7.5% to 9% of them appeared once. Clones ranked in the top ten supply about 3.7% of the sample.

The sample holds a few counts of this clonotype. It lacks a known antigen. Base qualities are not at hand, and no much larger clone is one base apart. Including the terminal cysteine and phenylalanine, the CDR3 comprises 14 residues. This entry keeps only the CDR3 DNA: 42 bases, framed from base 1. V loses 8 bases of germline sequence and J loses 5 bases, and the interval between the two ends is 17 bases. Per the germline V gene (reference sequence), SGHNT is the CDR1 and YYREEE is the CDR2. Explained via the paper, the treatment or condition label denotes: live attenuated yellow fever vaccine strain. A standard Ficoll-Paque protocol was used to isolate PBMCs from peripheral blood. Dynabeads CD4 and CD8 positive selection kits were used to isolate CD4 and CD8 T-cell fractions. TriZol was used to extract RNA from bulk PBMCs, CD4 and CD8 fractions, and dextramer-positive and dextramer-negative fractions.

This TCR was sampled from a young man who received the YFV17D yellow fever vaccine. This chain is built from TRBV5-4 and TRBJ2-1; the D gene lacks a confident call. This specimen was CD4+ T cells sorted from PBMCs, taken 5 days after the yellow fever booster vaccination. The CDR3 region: CASIIGPAHNEQFF. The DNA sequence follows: TGTGCCAGTATCATTGGACCGGCCCACAATGAGCAGTTCTTC. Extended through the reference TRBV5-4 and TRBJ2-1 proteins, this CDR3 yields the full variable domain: ETGVTQSPTHLIKTRGQQVTLRCSSQSGHNTVSWYQQALGQGPQFIFQYYREEENGRGNFPPRFSGLQFPNYSSELNVNALELDDSALYLCASIIGPAHNEQFFGPGTRLTVL.